This TCR beta chain was profiled in a study of cytomegalovirus exposure and HLA in healthy donors. About this clone itself: Its antigen is not known.

PCR primers comprised 60 Vbeta and 13 Jbeta primers. TCRdb's table, derived via immunoSEQ multiplex PCR, lists solely in-frame clones and lacks some. In all, the sample yields 95,000 to 150,000 clones. General study results and limits: For most subjects, TCR beta sequences were reported to predict HLA-A and HLA-B alleles with accuracy. Follow-up analysis seemed to connect common viral pathogens with several of the most significant clusters identified. By HLA locus, TCR association rates varied in a later analysis, with DRB1 showing the most and HLA-C the fewest. Presence/absence analyses assumed roughly uniform sequencing depth across donors.

Material for sequencing was PBMCs. The sequence was collected from a man younger than 35 in good health and CMV-seronegative.

CDR3 sequence (DNA): TGTGCCAGCAGCCTAAGGACTAACACTGAAGCTTTCTTT. It specifies CASSLRTNTEAFF. J is TRBJ1-1 and V is TRBV9; no definite D call. Germline V gene data show CDR1 as SGDLS and CDR2 as YYNGEE. Trimming shortened V by 4 bases and J by 2 bases, and 9 bases separated the two germline ends. The CDR3 is 13 amino acids.